The 9 T cell receptor beta chains in this list originate from one sample, sequenced in a study of T-cell reconstitution after alpha-beta-depleted transplantation in children. TCRbeta library construction was performed incorporating unique molecular identifiers. TCRdb independently ran MiXCR on the PCR reads; one entry per CDR3 protein. Found here are 240,000 or so distinct CDR3 sequences, 12% of them singletons; the top ten hold about 2.6%. This specimen was PBMCs from the stem cell graft donor, taken from the stem cell graft. These receptor sequences come from a human donor who donated a stem cell graft to a child with acute lymphoblastic leukemia.

This clonotype has at least ten counts. V and J are TRBV7-2 and TRBJ2-7, with TRBD2 as a possible D gene (6 bases). CDR3 length: 14 amino acids. Germline V gene sequence: CDR1 SGHTA, CDR2 FQGNSA. Trimming stripped 3 bases from V and 9 bases from J, with 18 bases between. The CDR3 region is CASSLRDSTDGQYF. The CDR3 DNA sequence: TGTGCCAGCAGCTTGCGGGACTCCACGGACGGGCAGTACTTC.

This clonotype has a count of ten or more. This rearrangement joins TRBV12-3 or TRBV12-4 to TRBJ2-6; no firm D call. The V end was cut by 0 bases, the J end by 15 bases, with 9 bases between. CDR3 length equals 12 residues. The CDR3 region is CASSLAYLPLTF. In DNA form, the CDR3 reads TGTGCCAGCAGTTTAGCTTATCTCCCCCTGACTTTC.

This clonotype was observed at least ten times. The chain combines TRBV6-2 or TRBV6-3 with TRBJ2-7, with D possibly being TRBD2 (5 bases). CDR1 is MNHEY, CDR2 SVGEGT, per germline. The CDR3 is made up of 14 amino acids. Trimming left V 2 bases short and J 5 bases short, with 13 bases between. The CDR3 DNA sequence: TGTGCCAGCAGTTACCCTGGGGAGATAAACGAGCAGTACTTC. Its protein product is CASSYPGEINEQYF.

This clonotype has at least ten counts. The chain carries TRBV9 and TRBJ1-5, with unresolved D. The length of the CDR3 is 12 residues. The germline CDR1 and CDR2 sequences are SGDLS and YYNGEE. Trimming cost V 7 bases and J 0 bases, with 5 bases left between them. CDR3: CASGDSNQPQHF. CDR3 bases: TGTGCCAGCGGGGATAGCAATCAGCCCCAGCATTTT.

In this sample, this clonotype turned up many times. The chain links TRBV3-1 to TRBJ1-3, with D unclear. Germline CDR1 is LGHDT and CDR2 is YNNKEL (reference sequence). CDR3 size: 15 residues. V was shortened by 3 bases and J by 1 base, with 10 bases between the two germline ends. CDR3 in amino acids: CASSHEGRSGNTIYF. The CDR3 DNA reads TGTGCCAGCAGCCATGAGGGTCGTTCTGGAAACACCATATATTTT.

This clonotype came up many times. The chain has TRBV4-2 and TRBJ2-2, with 11 bases identical to TRBD1. CDR1 LGHNA and CDR2 YNFKEQ come from the germline V gene. The CDR3 spans 19 residues. The trim removed 2 bases at V and 7 bases at J, leaving 15 bases unmatched. CDR3 sequence (DNA): TGTGCCAGCAGCCAAAATTCCGGGACAGGGGGATCAGGAGGCGGGGAGCTGTTTTTT. Its translation is CASSQNSGTGGSGGGELFF.

The chain is built from TRBV5-5 and TRBJ2-5; a weak D match, TRBD1 (6 bases). CDR3 size: 14 residues. Germline V gives CDR1 SGHKS, CDR2 YYEKEE (reference sequence). The germline V and J ends were trimmed by 2 bases and 1 base, with 9 bases remaining between them. Here the CDR3 reads CASSFQGLQETQYF. CDR3 coding DNA: TGTGCCAGCAGCTTCCAGGGGCTCCAAGAGACCCAGTACTTC.

This clonotype was seen many times. The chain uses TRBV5-1 and TRBJ2-1, with D uncertain. The length of the CDR3 is 14 residues. The germline gives CDR1 SGHRS, CDR2 YFSETQ. The V gene lost 4 bases and the J gene lost 8 bases, with 16 bases spanning the gap. CDR3 DNA: TGCGCCAGCAGCCTCGACGACATTACCGATGAGCAGTTCTTC. Translated, it gives CASSLDDITDEQFF.

This clonotype was detected ten times or more. The V gene is TRBV12-3 or TRBV12-4, the J gene TRBJ2-1; 10 bases line up with TRBD1. The CDR3 contains 17 residues. With V trimmed by 2 bases and J by 5 bases, 9 bases remained unmatched. The CDR3 sequence is CASSLPAGQGSNNEQFF. CDR3 DNA sequence: TGTGCCAGCAGTTTACCTGCGGGACAGGGGTCCAACAATGAGCAGTTCTTC.